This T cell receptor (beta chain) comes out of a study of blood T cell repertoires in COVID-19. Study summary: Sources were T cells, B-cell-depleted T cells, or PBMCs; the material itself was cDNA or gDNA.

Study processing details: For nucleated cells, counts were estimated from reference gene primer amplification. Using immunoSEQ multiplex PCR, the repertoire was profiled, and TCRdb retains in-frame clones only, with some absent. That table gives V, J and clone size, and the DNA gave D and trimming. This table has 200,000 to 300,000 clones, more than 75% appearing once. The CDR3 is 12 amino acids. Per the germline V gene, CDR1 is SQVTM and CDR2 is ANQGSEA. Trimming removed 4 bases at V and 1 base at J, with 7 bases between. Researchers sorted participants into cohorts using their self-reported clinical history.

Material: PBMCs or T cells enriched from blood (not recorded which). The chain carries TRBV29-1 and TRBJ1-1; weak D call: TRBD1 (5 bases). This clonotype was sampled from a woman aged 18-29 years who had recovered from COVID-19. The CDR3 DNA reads TGCAGCGTTGTACAGGAGAACACTGAAGCTTTCTTT. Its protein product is CSVVQENTEAFF.